Below are 32 T cell receptor beta chains sequenced from a single sample in a study of CD8+ T cells in alopecia areata. Reverse transcribed after extraction, RNA yielded cDNA as the sequencing template. Profiled with immunoSEQ multiplex PCR; TCRdb holds only in-frame clones, not every one. This repertoire shows about 100,000 clones, almost 60% found once; its top ten account for 20% to 25%. Sequenced material: CD8+ T cells sorted from blood. The origin of the receptors is a human donor in good health.

In its sample, this clone was seen a few times. The chain links TRBV6-4 to TRBJ2-2; D is unresolved. This CDR3 has 14 amino acids. Germline CDR1 and CDR2: MRHNA and SNTAGT. V lost 5 bases and J lost 4, with 11 bases in between. The CDR3 nucleotides read TGTGCCAGCAGTCCCTCAGGTAGCACCGGGGAGCTGTTTTTT. It codes for CASSPSGSTGELFF.

This clone has just a few counts. The chain carries TRBV28 and TRBJ1-3; D not resolved. This CDR3 has 14 amino acids. Germline CDR1 and CDR2: MDHEN and SYDVKM. Trimming took off 2 bases at V and 0 bases at J, with 5 bases between the two ends. The CDR3 reads CASSLHVSGNTIYF. The CDR3, as DNA: TGTGCCAGCAGTTTACACGTCTCTGGAAACACCATATATTTT.

The rearrangement uses TRBV28 and TRBJ2-1, with 10 bases aligning to TRBD1. CDR1 and CDR2 from the germline V gene are MDHEN and SYDVKM. Trimming at V came to 1 base and at J to 8 bases, leaving 5 bases not matched to a gene. The CDR3 has 15 amino acids. CDR3 region: CASSLYTGTGDEQFF. The CDR3 DNA reads TGTGCCAGCAGTTTATATACCGGGACAGGGGATGAGCAGTTCTTC.

CDR3 DNA sequence: TGTGCCAGTGGTCAAGTCCGGGGGGGGTACAATGAGCAGTTCTTC. It translates to CASGQVRGGYNEQFF. The gene calls are TRBV19 and TRBJ2-1; 8 bases line up with TRBD2. V lost 8 bases to trimming and J lost 4 bases; unmatched junction nucleotides: 10. The CDR3 runs 15 residues. The germline V gene has CDR1 LNHDA and CDR2 SQIVND (reference sequence).

In its sample, this clone was seen a few times. This chain joins TRBV6-5 and TRBJ1-5; D call uncertain. V lost 5 bases and J 0 bases, leaving 8 bases between the germline ends. Per the germline V gene, CDR1 is MNHEY and CDR2 is SVGAGI. The CDR3 is 14 amino acids. CDR3 sequence (DNA): TGTGCCAGCAGTCCCTTGTATAGCAATCAGCCCCAGCATTTT. Amino acids: CASSPLYSNQPQHF.

The chain employs TRBV18 and TRBJ1-2; D unclear. The CDR3 extends over 14 amino acids. CDR1 and CDR2 from the germline V gene are KGHSH and LQKENI. V was trimmed by 4 bases and J by 8 bases, leaving 17 bases between them. The CDR3 nucleotides read TGTGCCAGCTCACATTACCGGCGACATTGGGGCTACACCTTC. This translates into CASSHYRRHWGYTF.

This clone was recorded once. V and J are TRBV5-6 and TRBJ2-7; no clear D gene. The length of the CDR3 is 14 residues. In germline, CDR1 is SGHDT, CDR2 YYEEEE. Trimming took off 0 bases at V and 3 bases at J, with 10 bases between the two ends. CDR3 sequence: CASSLASAVYEQYF. In nucleotides, the CDR3 is TGTGCCAGCAGCTTGGCCTCAGCTGTCTACGAGCAGTACTTC.

This clone appeared a single time. The genes are TRBV29-1 and TRBJ2-7; D is uncertain. The CDR3 has 13 residues. The germline V and J ends were trimmed by 6 bases and 3 bases, with 15 bases remaining between them. CDR1 SQVTM and CDR2 ANQGSEA come from the germline V gene. The CDR3 loop is CSVIYGPGYEQYF. The CDR3 DNA sequence: TGCAGCGTAATTTATGGACCTGGCTACGAGCAGTACTTC.

The chain recombines TRBV23-1 with TRBJ1-5; the match to TRBD1 covers 9 bases. TRBV23-1 is annotated as an ORF whose role is uncertain. After removal of 1 base from V and 0 bases from J, the junction contained 22 bases not matched to a gene. This CDR3 has 23 amino acids. The CDR3 DNA reads as TGCGCCAGCAGTCAATTTGAAGCGCCTTTCCGGGACAGGGTTTATGATAGCAATCAGCCCCAGCATTTT. Translation: CASSQFEAPFRDRVYDSNQPQHF.

The gene calls are TRBV11-2 and TRBJ2-3, with D possibly matching TRBD2 (6 bases). The CDR3 contains 16 residues. Germline-derived CDR1 and CDR2 are SGHAT and FQNNGV. The ends were cut back, 5 bases at V and 3 bases at J, with 18 bases in the middle. The CDR3 here is CASSPHGGGKTDTQYF. CDR3 bases: TGTGCCAGCAGCCCCCACGGAGGCGGGAAGACAGATACGCAGTATTTT.

This chain links TRBV4-1 with TRBJ2-5; no reliable D call. V lost 0 bases and J lost 5, with 4 bases in between. Germline loops: CDR1 MGHRA, CDR2 YSYEKL. The CDR3 has 12 residues. For the CDR3, the DNA is TGCGCCAGCAGCCAAGAACCGGAGACCCAGTACTTC. Translation: CASSQEPETQYF.

In its sample, this clone was seen once. The chain employs TRBV2 and TRBJ2-1, with TRBD2 identical over 13 bases. CDR1 is SNHLY, CDR2 FYNNEI, per germline. This CDR3 has 15 amino acids. Unmatched junction bases numbered 9, after V lost 7 bases and J lost 9 bases. The CDR3 here is CASTEGLAGFVEQFF. CDR3 coding DNA: TGTGCCAGCACCGAGGGACTAGCGGGGTTCGTTGAGCAGTTCTTC.

The chain carries TRBV23-1 and TRBJ1-5, with D maybe TRBD1 (6 bases). TRBV23-1 is annotated as an ORF whose role is uncertain. This CDR3 contains 16 residues. Trimming removed 0 bases at V and 4 bases at J, with 13 bases between. The CDR3 bases are TGCGCCAGCAGTCAATCTTCGGGACACTGGAATCAGCCCCAGCATTTT. Protein sequence: CASSQSSGHWNQPQHF.

V is TRBV7-8 and J is TRBJ2-7, with 13 bases matching TRBD2. The CDR3 runs 18 residues. The junction had 9 bases not matched to a gene; V was cut back by 4 bases and J by 0 bases. Germline V CDR1 and CDR2: SGHVS, FQNEAQ. The CDR3 sequence: CASSSGLAGVIGSYEQYF. Written as DNA, the CDR3 is TGTGCCAGCAGCTCCGGACTAGCGGGGGTCATCGGCTCCTACGAGCAGTACTTC.

The J gene is TRBJ1-1, the V gene TRBV15, with 9 bases lining up with TRBD1. The length of the CDR3 is 16 residues. CDR1 and CDR2 (germline): LNHNV, YYDKDF (reference sequence). The V segment lost 2 bases and the J segment 1 base; nucleotides outside the gene matches: 5. Here the CDR3 reads CATSRPWTGANTEAFF. CDR3 DNA: TGTGCCACCAGCAGACCCTGGACAGGGGCGAACACTGAAGCTTTCTTT.

This clone was recorded a few times. This rearrangement joins TRBV29-1 to TRBJ1-3, with TRBD1 matching over 8 bases. The CDR3 is 14 amino acids. V shed 6 bases, J shed 4 bases, and the junction held 8 bases outside the gene matches. CDR1 is SQVTM, CDR2 ANQGSEA, per germline. The CDR3 reads CSVLRTGSGNTIYF. CDR3 coding DNA: TGCAGCGTATTACGGACAGGGAGCGGAAACACCATATATTTT.

In this sample, this clone turned up once. The chain couples TRBV29-1 to TRBJ2-7; TRBD1 aligns across 7 bases. J lost 5 bases, V lost 6 bases, and 13 bases had no gene match. The V gene's germline CDR1 is SQVTM and CDR2 ANQGSEA. CDR3 size: 14 residues. CDR3 DNA: TGCAGCGTGACGGGGCCGACAGGGTACCACGAGCAGTACTTC. Residues: CSVTGPTGYHEQYF.

The V and J genes are TRBV19 and TRBJ2-3; 8 bases are shared with TRBD1. CDR1 and CDR2 from the germline V gene are LNHDA and SQIVND (reference sequence). V was pared by 6 bases and J by 0 bases, with 8 bases of the junction left unmatched. This CDR3 has 16 residues. The CDR3 loop is CASSHRGTASTDTQYF. The CDR3 DNA sequence: TGTGCCAGTAGCCACAGGGGGACAGCTAGCACAGATACGCAGTATTTT.

The chain combines TRBV30 with TRBJ1-1; the D is unclear. V shed 5 bases and J shed 1 base, with 5 bases lying between them. This CDR3 contains 11 residues. Germline assignment: CDR1 GTSNPN and CDR2 SVGIG (reference sequence). The CDR3 spells CAWGQNTEAFF. In nucleotides, the CDR3 is TGTGCCTGGGGCCAGAACACTGAAGCTTTCTTT.

There are a few counts of this clone. V is TRBV18 and J is TRBJ2-3; 9 nucleotides line up with TRBD2. Trimming at V came to 6 bases and at J to 2 bases, leaving 9 bases not matched to a gene. The V gene's germline CDR1 is KGHSH and CDR2 LQKENI. This CDR3 has 16 amino acids. The CDR3 DNA is TGTGCCAGCTCCCCCGGGACTAGCCGAATCACAGATACGCAGTATTTT. Its protein is CASSPGTSRITDTQYF.

V is TRBV6-5 and J is TRBJ2-2; possible D gene TRBD2, 5 bases. The ends were cut back, 6 bases at V and 3 bases at J, with 14 bases in the middle. This CDR3 has 15 residues. Germline lookup yields CDR1 MNHEY and CDR2 SVGAGI. This chain's CDR3 is CASSPPGRDTGELFF. As DNA, the CDR3 is TGTGCCAGCAGCCCGCCTGGGCGGGACACCGGGGAGCTGTTTTTT.

The J gene is TRBJ2-1, the V gene TRBV25-1; the D gene is possibly TRBD2 (5 bases). Germline values: CDR1 MGHDK, CDR2 SYGVNS. CDR3 size: 17 residues. V lost 0 bases and J lost 8, with 20 bases in between. The CDR3 nucleotides are TGTGCCAGCAGTGAATATCGGGGTCCCTACGGCGGAGATGAGCAGTTCTTC. Protein product: CASSEYRGPYGGDEQFF.

This rearrangement joins TRBV30 to TRBJ1-5; maybe TRBD1 (5 bases). Germline loops: CDR1 GTSNPN, CDR2 SVGIG (reference sequence). The CDR3 length is 15 residues. Trimming stripped 2 bases from V and 5 bases from J, with 16 bases between. The CDR3 protein is CAWSSARGPYQPQHF. CDR3 nucleotides: TGTGCCTGGAGTTCTGCTCGGGGACCTTATCAGCCCCAGCATTTT.

The rearrangement uses TRBV5-1 and TRBJ2-2, with D possibly being TRBD1 or TRBD2 (5 bases each). Germline CDR1 is SGHRS and CDR2 is YFSETQ. The CDR3 spans 13 residues. V lost 4 bases and J 9 bases, leaving 13 bases between the germline ends. CDR3 loop: CASSAAGAWELFF. DNA of the CDR3: TGCGCCAGCAGCGCGGCCGGGGCCTGGGAGCTGTTTTTT.

The chain recombines TRBV5-4 with TRBJ2-2; 7 positions match TRBD1. This CDR3 has 17 amino acids. V shed 5 bases, J shed 0 bases, and the junction held 10 bases outside the gene matches. The V gene's germline CDR1 is SGHNT and CDR2 YYREEE (reference sequence). The CDR3 bases are TGTGCCAGCAGTCTTCTACCCGGGACAGCGAACACCGGGGAGCTGTTTTTT. Translation: CASSLLPGTANTGELFF.

J is TRBJ2-3 and V is TRBV30; a weak D match, TRBD1 (5 bases). Per germline, CDR1 GTSNPN and CDR2 SVGIG (reference sequence). Trimming took 4 bases from V and 4 from J, leaving 9 bases between them. The CDR3 is 12 residues long. The CDR3 loop reads CAWTGSSDTQYF. The CDR3 DNA is TGTGCCTGGACAGGGTCCTCAGATACGCAGTATTTT.

J is TRBJ1-5 and V is TRBV7-8; 7 nucleotides line up with TRBD1. The germline CDR1 and CDR2 sequences are SGHVS and FQNEAQ. V lost 5 bases and J lost 0; bases outside the gene matches: 7. The CDR3 is 16 residues long. CDR3 amino acids: CASSPQGTFSNQPQHF. In nucleotides, the CDR3 is TGTGCCAGCAGCCCACAGGGGACATTTAGCAATCAGCCCCAGCATTTT.

This clone was detected only once. This chain uses TRBV5-1 with TRBJ2-7, with D perhaps matching TRBD1 or TRBD2 (5 bases each). The V and J ends lost 2 bases and 1 base respectively, with 13 bases between them. CDR3 length: 15 residues. Germline assignment: CDR1 SGHRS and CDR2 YFSETQ. Written as DNA, the CDR3 is TGCGCCAGCAGCTTACTCCGGGACGGTTCCTACGAGCAGTACTTC. Protein product: CASSLLRDGSYEQYF.

This clone showed up just a few times. The gene calls are TRBV13 and TRBJ2-3; 10 bases fit TRBD1. This CDR3 spans 17 amino acids. V trimming: 5 bases; J trimming: 0 bases; junction bases outside the gene matches: 8. Germline V gene data show CDR1 as PRHDT and CDR2 as FYEKMQ (reference sequence). CDR3 sequence reads: CASSAGTGDSSTDTQYF. As DNA, the CDR3 is TGTGCCAGCAGCGCCGGGACAGGGGATTCCAGCACAGATACGCAGTATTTT.

The chain is built from TRBV7-8 and TRBJ1-5; D not certain. CDR1 SGHVS and CDR2 FQNEAQ come from the germline V gene. CDR3 length: 12 amino acids. Trimming removed 1 base at V and 6 bases at J, with 4 bases between. The CDR3 loop is CASSLGVQPQHF. The CDR3 region has the DNA TGTGCCAGCAGCTTAGGGGTTCAGCCCCAGCATTTT.

The genes are TRBV6-6 and TRBJ1-1; D gene ambiguous. The germline V gene encodes CDR1 MNHNY and CDR2 SVGAGI (reference sequence). CDR3 size: 16 residues. V was pared by 5 bases and J by 7 bases, with 23 bases between. The CDR3: CASSTPLRLPSYEAFF. Written as DNA, the CDR3 is TGTGCCAGCAGTACACCCCTGAGGCTACCATCGTATGAAGCTTTCTTT.

The chain carries TRBV7-3 and TRBJ2-7, with 7 bases that match TRBD1. CDR3 length equals 13 residues. The ends lost 1 base at V and 6 bases at J; junction bases unmatched: 3. Germline V gene sequence: CDR1 SGHTA, CDR2 FQGTGA. Here the CDR3 DNA reads TGTGCCAGCAGCTTAATAGCAGGGGGCGAGCAGTACTTC. It translates to CASSLIAGGEQYF.